Here is one T cell receptor (beta chain) with its context. Germline loops: CDR1 SEHNR, CDR2 FQNEAQ (reference sequence). Trimming took 0 bases from V and 5 from J; bases not matched to a gene: 5. The CDR3 runs 18 residues. This record comes from a study of T cell changes during pregnancy in multiple sclerosis. TCRdb's copy holds only in-frame clones and misses some; the assay was immunoSEQ multiplex PCR. The sample holds tens of thousands of clones, approximately 94% seen once. This chain connects TRBV7-9 to TRBJ2-1; 15 bases line up with TRBD2. The receptor was isolated from a female donor with multiple sclerosis, enrolled in a pregnancy study. The material was CD4+ T cells from peripheral blood mononuclear cells, obtained in the third trimester of pregnancy. The CDR3 sequence is CASSLAWTSGGADNEQFF. CDR3 coding DNA: TGTGCCAGCAGCTTAGCCTGGACTAGCGGGGGGGCCGACAATGAGCAGTTCTTC. The full variable domain, completed using reference TRBV7-9 and TRBJ2-1, is DTGVSQNPRHKITKRGQNVTFRCDPISEHNRLYWYRQTLGQGPEFLTYFQNEAQLEKSRLLSDRFSAERPKGSFSTLEIQRTEQGDSAMYLCASSLAWTSGGADNEQFFGPGTRLTVL.